These T cell receptor beta chains were read from a single sample in a study of PD-L1 blockade in urothelial cancer. Sequencing was performed with immunoSEQ multiplex PCR; in TCRdb, only in-frame clones are kept and a portion is missing. The sample yields about 37,000 clones, over 75% seen once. The sample was PBMCs, taken around atezolizumab (anti-PD-L1) treatment. All receptors come from a man aged 55 to 70 with urothelial cancer. Both conserved end residues are part of each CDR3. D genes are given only for firm matches. Clone sizes are given selectively: once, few, many, or a class where the clone is expanded.

>-|TRBJ1-1|TRBV28|-
CASSFSSGGTEAFF
TGTGCCAGCAGTTTCTCGTCCGGAGGAACTGAAGCTTTCTTT
>TRBD1|TRBJ2-5|TRBV10-3|-
CAISEGGQGGLQETQYF
TGTGCCATCAGTGAGGGGGGACAGGGCGGACTCCAAGAGACCCAGTACTTC
>TRBD2|TRBJ2-1|TRBV9|-
CASSVSPTSGGRPSSYNEQFF
TGTGCCAGCAGCGTGAGCCCGACTAGCGGGGGGCGCCCCAGCTCCTACAATGAGCAGTTCTTC
>-|TRBJ2-1|TRBV2|-
CASSEGGRGYNEQFF
TGTGCCAGCAGTGAGGGGGGCAGGGGGTACAATGAGCAGTTCTTC
>-|TRBJ2-2|TRBV5-1|once
CASSLELSSGNTGELFF
TGCGCCAGCAGCTTGGAATTGAGTAGCGGGAACACCGGGGAGCTGTTTTTT
>TRBD1|TRBJ1-2|TRBV30|-
CAWKWGRGLRGYTF
TGTGCCTGGAAATGGGGCAGGGGGTTGCGTGGCTACACCTTC
>-|TRBJ2-6|TRBV10-3|-
CAISAQGTVSGANVLTF
TGTGCCATCAGTGCTCAGGGAACCGTCTCTGGGGCCAACGTCCTGACTTTC
>-|TRBJ1-4|TRBV19|few
CASSPARVATNEKLFF
TGTGCCAGTAGTCCCGCCAGGGTTGCAACTAATGAAAAACTGTTTTTT
>TRBD1|TRBJ1-6|TRBV28|-
CASSAGTDDNSPLHF
TGTGCCAGCAGTGCAGGGACAGACGATAATTCACCCCTCCACTTT
>-|TRBJ2-3|TRBV5-4|-
CASSPSGVGSTDTQYF
TGTGCCAGCAGCCCCTCGGGGGTGGGCTCGACAGATACGCAGTATTTT
>-|TRBJ1-2|TRBV19|-
CASAEGGYAGVGYTF
TGTGCCAGTGCCGAGGGGGGGTATGCGGGAGTCGGCTACACCTTC
>TRBD1|TRBJ1-5|TRBV25-1|-
CASPNRDRSDQPQHF
TGTGCCAGCCCCAACCGGGACAGGAGCGATCAGCCCCAGCATTTT
>-|TRBJ1-1|TRBV5-4|-
CASSFGRGFSEAFF
TGTGCCAGCAGCTTCGGCAGGGGATTCTCTGAAGCTTTCTTT
>TRBD1|TRBJ2-7|TRBV5-6|-
CASSLQGADFSEQYF
TGTGCCAGCAGCTTGCAGGGGGCTGATTTCAGCGAGCAGTACTTC
>-|TRBJ2-5|TRBV5-5|once
CASSSGRGSGTGSRETQYF
TGTGCCAGCAGCTCGGGCCGCGGATCTGGGACTGGGTCCAGGGAGACCCAGTACTTC
>TRBD1|TRBJ2-7|TRBV9|-
CASSVGTGPPYEQYF
TGTGCCAGCAGCGTGGGGACAGGGCCGCCCTACGAGCAGTACTTC
>TRBD2|TRBJ2-3|TRBV7-2|-
CASSLVTSGGADTDTQYF
TGTGCCAGCAGCTTAGTAACTAGCGGGGGGGCTGACACAGATACGCAGTATTTT
>TRBD2|TRBJ2-5|TRBV30|-
CAWSLLAGRGETQYF
TGTGCCTGGAGTTTACTAGCGGGGAGGGGAGAGACCCAGTACTTC
>-|TRBJ2-2|TRBV5-4|-
CASSLKTGNTGELFF
TGTGCCAGCAGCTTGAAAACAGGGAACACCGGGGAGCTGTTTTTT
>-|TRBJ2-2|TRBV4-2|-
CASSQDVGGSVRTGELFF
TGTGCCAGCAGCCAAGATGTGGGGGGTAGCGTGAGGACCGGGGAGCTGTTTTTT
>TRBD1|TRBJ2-5|TRBV9|-
CASSVLSGQGSETQYF
TGTGCCAGCAGCGTCCTATCCGGACAGGGGTCAGAGACCCAGTACTTC
>-|TRBJ2-1|TRBV14|-
CASSLDFNRYDEQFF
TGTGCCAGCAGCCTGGACTTCAATCGGTACGATGAGCAGTTCTTC
>TRBD2|TRBJ2-7|TRBV28|-
CASSHSGGGYEQYF
TGTGCCAGCAGTCACTCCGGGGGGGGGTACGAGCAGTACTTC
>-|TRBJ1-6|TRBV5-1|-
CASSLGGSYSPLHF
TGCGCCAGCAGCTTGGGCGGCAGCTATTCACCCCTCCACTTT
>-|TRBJ1-1|TRBV7-9|-
CASSLGQGLIDTEAFF
TGTGCCAGCAGCTTAGGGCAGGGCCTGATCGACACTGAAGCTTTCTTT
>TRBD1|TRBJ2-3|TRBV4-2|-
CASSQEGQGTDTQYF
TGTGCCAGCAGCCAAGAGGGACAGGGCACAGATACGCAGTATTTT
>TRBD1|TRBJ2-7|TRBV6-5|few
CASSPGTAALEQYF
TGTGCCAGCAGTCCTGGGACAGCCGCCTTAGAGCAGTACTTC
>TRBD2|TRBJ2-1|TRBV18|few
CASSTSGGTGEQFF
TGTGCCAGCTCGACTAGCGGGGGGACTGGTGAGCAGTTCTTC
>TRBD2|TRBJ2-3|TRBV5-1|-
CASSFGAGGRTDTQYF
TGCGCCAGCAGCTTCGGAGCGGGGGGACGCACAGATACGCAGTATTTT
>-|TRBJ2-5|TRBV18|-
CASSLSRGIQETQYF
TGTGCCAGCTCACTCAGTCGTGGTATTCAAGAGACCCAGTACTTC
>TRBD2|TRBJ2-5|TRBV2|-
CASTTSGGPQETQYF
TGTGCCAGCACTACTAGCGGGGGTCCTCAAGAGACCCAGTACTTC
>TRBD1|TRBJ2-1|TRBV6-5|-
CASSSHAGQGYNEQFF
TGTGCCAGCAGTTCACACGCGGGACAGGGGTACAATGAGCAGTTCTTC
>-|TRBJ1-3|TRBV7-3|once
CASSPLSEAGNTIYF
TGTGCCAGCAGCCCTTTAAGCGAGGCCGGAAACACCATATATTTT
>-|TRBJ2-3|TRBV28|-
CASSLAGAQGTDTQYF
TGTGCCAGCAGTTTAGCGGGGGCCCAGGGCACAGATACGCAGTATTTT
>-|TRBJ1-6|TRBV19|-
CASKVDSSYNSPLHF
TGTGCCAGTAAAGTTGATAGCTCCTATAATTCACCCCTCCACTTT
>-|TRBJ1-1|TRBV2|-
CASGWGNTEAFF
TGTGCCAGCGGTTGGGGCAACACTGAAGCTTTCTTT
>TRBD1|TRBJ1-6|TRBV5-1|-
CASSAGQGGPNSPLHF
TGCGCCAGCAGCGCAGGACAGGGGGGACCTAATTCACCCCTCCACTTT
>-|TRBJ2-3|TRBV5-5|-
CASSQMTSTDTQYF
TGTGCCAGCAGCCAGATGACAAGCACAGATACGCAGTATTTT
>TRBD1|TRBJ2-3|TRBV7-9|-
CASSATGGAADTQYF
TGTGCCAGCAGCGCCACAGGGGGCGCCGCAGATACGCAGTATTTT
>-|TRBJ2-1|TRBV7-6|-
CASSSKSTWEQFF
TGTGCCAGCAGTTCGAAGTCGACTTGGGAGCAGTTCTTC
>-|TRBJ1-1|TRBV5-8|-
CASSGETGNTEAFF
TGTGCCAGCAGCGGGGAGACAGGCAACACTGAAGCTTTCTTT
>-|TRBJ2-1|TRBV2|-
CASSEIGGGYNEQFF
TGTGCCAGCAGTGAAATAGGGGGGGGCTACAATGAGCAGTTCTTC
>TRBD1|TRBJ2-7|TRBV5-6|-
CASSSGQSYEQYF
TGTGCCAGCAGCTCGGGACAGTCCTACGAGCAGTACTTC
>TRBD1|TRBJ2-1|TRBV30|-
CAWRGGTGRGDEQFF
TGTGCCTGGAGGGGAGGGACAGGGCGGGGTGATGAGCAGTTCTTC
>TRBD1|TRBJ1-6|TRBV28|-
CASSPSDDRGNSPLHF
TGTGCCAGCAGTCCTTCCGACGACAGGGGGAATTCACCCCTCCACTTT
>TRBD2|TRBJ2-7|TRBV28|medium-sized
CASSLYTSGANYEQYF
TGTGCCAGCAGTTTATACACTAGCGGGGCAAACTACGAGCAGTACTTC
>-|TRBJ2-7|TRBV28|-
CATNRRDWPSYEQYF
TGTGCCACCAATCGACGGGACTGGCCCTCCTACGAGCAGTACTTC
>-|TRBJ1-3|TRBV18|-
CASSPTLDGNSGNTIYF
TGTGCCAGCTCACCAACGCTGGACGGGAACTCTGGAAACACCATATATTTT
>-|TRBJ2-2|TRBV9|once
CASSVDPFAGGATGELFF
TGTGCCAGCAGCGTAGACCCCTTTGCTGGGGGGGCCACCGGGGAGCTGTTTTTT
>-|TRBJ2-7|TRBV2|-
CASTSDTDAYEQYF
TGTGCCAGCACGTCGGACACTGATGCCTACGAGCAGTACTTC
>TRBD1|TRBJ2-2|TRBV29-1|-
CSTGTGGRTGELFF
TGCAGCACCGGGACAGGGGGTAGGACCGGGGAGCTGTTTTTT